Listed here are 19 T cell receptor beta chains from one sample, sequenced in a study of cytomegalovirus exposure and HLA in healthy donors. Primers included in the PCR were 60 Vbeta and 13 Jbeta primers. The method was immunoSEQ multiplex PCR; TCRdb's version includes in-frame clones alone and lacks a portion of them. The table includes 110,000 or so clones, around 15% detected once. Material for sequencing was PBMCs. These receptors were taken from a female donor in good health and CMV-seronegative.

The chain has TRBV7-9 and TRBJ1-2, with D unclear. The germline V gene has CDR1 SEHNR and CDR2 FQNEAQ (reference sequence). There are 14 residues in the CDR3. V lost 2 bases, J lost 0 bases, and 7 bases lay in between. This chain's CDR3 is CASSLLGANYGYTF. CDR3 coding DNA: TGTGCCAGCAGCTTACTAGGAGCTAACTATGGCTACACCTTC. The whole variable domain, filled in from reference TRBV7-9 and TRBJ1-2, reads DTGVSQNPRHKITKRGQNVTFRCDPISEHNRLYWYRQTLGQGPEFLTYFQNEAQLEKSRLLSDRFSAERPKGSFSTLEIQRTEQGDSAMYLCASSLLGANYGYTFGSGTRLTVV.

The chain joins TRBV4-1 to TRBJ2-5; TRBD1 matches at 9 bases. The CDR3 contains 18 residues. V lost 0 bases, J lost 3 bases, and 11 bases stayed unmatched. Germline CDR1 reads MGHRA; CDR2 reads YSYEKL. This chain's CDR3 is CASSQDQAGTGWEETQYF. The DNA for the CDR3 is TGCGCCAGCAGCCAAGATCAAGCCGGGACAGGGTGGGAAGAGACCCAGTACTTC.

The chain uses TRBV27 and TRBJ1-2; D gene uncertain. Germline V gives CDR1 MNHEY, CDR2 SMNVEV (reference sequence). Trimming stripped 1 base from V and 2 bases from J, with 14 bases between. This CDR3 region has 16 residues. The CDR3 nucleotides are TGTGCCAGCAGTTTATGGCCCGACATCGACAACTATGGCTACACCTTC. Translating it yields CASSLWPDIDNYGYTF.

The CDR3: CASSWGQVNQPQHF. The CDR3 nucleotides read TGTGCCAGCAGTTGGGGACAGGTCAATCAGCCCCAGCATTTT. The V and J genes are TRBV6-5 and TRBJ1-5; 8 bases fit TRBD1. CDR1 and CDR2 from the germline V gene are MNHEY and SVGAGI. Unmatched junction bases numbered 2, after V lost 4 bases and J lost 3 bases. CDR3 size: 14 residues.

CDR3 amino acids: CAWSVRLAGSDEQFF. The CDR3, as DNA: TGTGCCTGGAGTGTACGACTAGCGGGGTCGGATGAGCAGTTCTTC. The chain has TRBV30 and TRBJ2-1, with 11 bases that match TRBD2. The CDR3 totals 15 residues. V shed 0 bases and J 8 bases; nucleotides not matched to a gene: 6. Germline values: CDR1 GTSNPN, CDR2 SVGIG (reference sequence).

The chain is built from TRBV10-3 and TRBJ2-2; D is perhaps TRBD1 (5 bases). This CDR3 contains 17 residues. V was pared by 2 bases and J by 3 bases, with 16 bases between. CDR1 ENHRY and CDR2 SYGVKD come from the germline V gene. The CDR3 sequence: CAISEPRVVEDTGELFF. CDR3 sequence (DNA): TGTGCCATCAGTGAGCCCAGGGTGGTCGAGGACACCGGGGAGCTGTTTTTT.

For the CDR3, the DNA is TGTGCCAGCAGTGAGAGGGAGACTAACTATGGCTACACCTTC. Amino acid sequence: CASSERETNYGYTF. The gene calls are TRBV2 and TRBJ1-2, with D unresolved. V was cut by 3 bases and J by 0 bases, with 8 bases left in between. The CDR3 totals 14 residues. Germline lookup yields CDR1 SNHLY and CDR2 FYNNEI.

The chain recombines TRBV14 with TRBJ2-7; the match to TRBD1 covers 9 bases. V shed 1 base and J 6 bases; nucleotides not matched to a gene: 1. The CDR3 consists of 13 residues. CDR1 SGHDN and CDR2 FVKESK come from the germline V gene. For the CDR3, the DNA is TGTGCCAGCAGCCAAGCGGACAGGGGCGAGCAGTACTTC. This translates into CASSQADRGEQYF.

This chain uses TRBV5-4 with TRBJ2-1; tentative D call: TRBD1 (7 bases). This CDR3 has 16 residues. From germline, CDR1 is SGHNT and CDR2 YYREEE (reference sequence). The V end lost 5 bases, the J end lost 9 bases, and 24 bases lay between the germline ends. The CDR3 spells CASRGGTGQNWGEQFF. For the CDR3, the DNA is TGTGCCAGCAGAGGGGGGACGGGACAGAATTGGGGTGAGCAGTTCTTC.

In its sample, this clone was seen a few times. The V gene is TRBV4-1, the J gene TRBJ2-4, with TRBD2 matching 11 bases. Germline V lookup: CDR1 MGHRA, CDR2 YSYEKL. The junction had 4 bases not matched to a gene; V was cut back by 3 bases and J by 0 bases. The CDR3 is 17 amino acids. CDR3 sequence reads: CASSQSGLAEAKNIQYF. The CDR3 DNA sequence: TGCGCCAGCAGCCAGTCGGGACTAGCGGAAGCCAAAAACATTCAGTACTTC.

This clone was picked up a small number of times. In the same sample, other DNA sequences code for this CDR3. DNA for the CDR3: TGTGCCAGCAGTTTAAGGCGGGAGGGCCCCAACGAGCAGTACTTC. Translating it yields CASSLRREGPNEQYF. J is TRBJ2-7 and V is TRBV27; 9 bases align to TRBD2. Germline V gene lookup returns CDR1 MNHEY and CDR2 SMNVEV (reference sequence). V shed 2 bases and J 5 bases; nucleotides not matched to a gene: 7. This CDR3 region has 15 residues.

The chain links TRBV15 to TRBJ1-1; 7 bases are shared with TRBD1. Germline-derived CDR1 and CDR2 are LNHNV and YYDKDF (reference sequence). The CDR3 has 15 residues. The J segment lost 8 bases and the V segment lost 2 bases, leaving 11 bases of the junction unmatched. The DNA of the CDR3 is TGTGCCACCAGCAGACGACAGGGATCAAAGGCAGAAGCTTTCTTT. Its protein product is CATSRRQGSKAEAFF.

This clone was observed a handful of times. V is TRBV9 and J is TRBJ2-7, with a weak D call TRBD1 (6 bases). Trimming left V 4 bases short and J 0 bases short, with 14 bases between. CDR3 length equals 15 residues. Germline values: CDR1 SGDLS, CDR2 YYNGEE. The CDR3 nucleotides are TGTGCCAGCAGCCCCTGGGGGCCTAGCTCCTACGAGCAGTACTTC. The encoded protein is CASSPWGPSSYEQYF. Full variable domain (remainder filled in from reference TRBV9 and TRBJ2-7): DSGVTQTPKHLITATGQRVTLRCSPRSGDLSVYWYQQSLDQGLQFLIQYYNGEERAKGNILERFSAQQFPDLHSELNLSSLELGDSALYFCASSPWGPSSYEQYFGPGTRLTVT.

This clone has a handful of counts. The CDR3 loop is CASARRGGNAGELFF. The DNA of the CDR3 is TGTGCCAGCGCCAGGCGGGGGGGCAATGCCGGGGAGCTGTTTTTT. The rearrangement uses TRBV19 and TRBJ2-2; 9 nucleotides agree with TRBD2. Germline-derived CDR1 and CDR2 are LNHDA and SQIVND (reference sequence). With V trimmed by 9 bases and J by 6 bases, 11 bases remained unmatched. This CDR3 has 15 amino acids.

This clone was seen more than once but under ten times. The chain joins TRBV7-2 to TRBJ2-7; D uncertain. CDR3 length equals 11 residues. The V and J ends lost 5 bases and 7 bases respectively, with 9 bases between them. Germline assignment: CDR1 SGHTA and CDR2 FQGNSA. CDR3 in amino acids: CASSAQFEQYF. In nucleotides, the CDR3 is TGTGCCAGCAGCGCACAGTTTGAGCAGTACTTC.

V usage is TRBV6-5 and J usage is TRBJ2-7; 7 nucleotides match TRBD2. With V trimmed by 5 bases and J by 3 bases, 7 bases remained unmatched. The CDR3 has 14 amino acids. Per the germline V gene, CDR1 is MNHEY and CDR2 is SVGAGI. This CDR3 is CASSTSGAFYEQYF. The DNA of the CDR3 is TGTGCCAGCAGTACAAGCGGGGCCTTCTACGAGCAGTACTTC.

This clone showed up just a few times. The rearrangement uses TRBV10-3 and TRBJ2-3, with D perhaps TRBD2 (5 bases). Germline CDR1 is ENHRY and CDR2 is SYGVKD. CDR3 length: 13 amino acids. V lost 0 bases, J lost 8 bases, and 9 bases lay in between. The CDR3 bases are TGTGCCATCAGTGAGTCAGTCGGGGTTACGCAGTATTTT. Protein product: CAISESVGVTQYF.

In its sample, this clone was seen a few times. The chain is built from TRBV28 and TRBJ1-2, with D hard to call. Germline-derived CDR1 and CDR2 are MDHEN and SYDVKM. Trimming shortened V by 3 bases and J by 5 bases, and 13 bases separated the two germline ends. The length of the CDR3 is 14 residues. CDR3 DNA: TGTGCCAGCAGTTTGTCGTCCGCAGGTTATGGCTACACCTTC. Protein product: CASSLSSAGYGYTF.

This sequence joins TRBV7-2 and TRBJ2-1, with 11 positions matching TRBD2. Germline loops: CDR1 SGHTA, CDR2 FQGNSA. The J segment lost 9 bases and the V segment lost 5 bases, leaving 12 bases of the junction unmatched. The CDR3 length is 16 residues. CDR3 sequence: CASSPELAGVFGEQFF. In nucleotides, the CDR3 is TGTGCCAGCAGCCCGGAACTAGCGGGAGTCTTTGGTGAGCAGTTCTTC.